The 4 T cell receptor beta chains below all came from one sample that was sequenced in a study of T cells in Graves' hyperthyroidism and ophthalmopathy. RNA transcripts were the template for amplifying TCR beta CDR3 regions. First-round RT-PCR targeting the TCR CDR3 was performed with the HTBI primer set. TCRdb re-called the multiplex PCR reads through MiXCR, storing one row per CDR3 protein. The table shows 600,000 to 750,000 distinct CDR3 sequences, with roughly 17% occurring only once. Sequencing input: blood. The receptors originated from a middle-aged man with Graves' hyperthyroidism.

In its sample, this clonotype was seen many times. CDR3 in amino acids: CATSAAGVGELFF. The CDR3 DNA follows: TGTGCCACCAGTGCGGCAGGCGTCGGGGAGCTGTTTTTT. The chain has TRBV24-1 and TRBJ2-2; no reliable D call. This CDR3 is 13 amino acids long. Trimming took off 5 bases at V and 7 bases at J, with 10 bases between the two ends. Per the germline V gene, CDR1 is KGHDR and CDR2 is SFDVKD.

This clonotype was observed a handful of times. This rearrangement joins TRBV7-9 to TRBJ2-7; maybe TRBD1 (5 bases). Trimming stripped 5 bases from V and 0 bases from J, with 14 bases between. This CDR3 is 15 amino acids long. Germline lookup yields CDR1 SEHNR and CDR2 FQNEAQ (reference sequence). The CDR3 loop is CASSPAGDSSYEQYF. CDR3 in DNA: TGTGCCAGCAGCCCCGCCGGAGACAGCTCCTACGAGCAGTACTTC.

This clonotype has a count of ten or more. The chain employs TRBV29-1 and TRBJ2-7; 14 positions match TRBD2. The CDR3 is made up of 14 amino acids. V lost 4 bases to trimming and J lost 3 bases; unmatched junction nucleotides: 2. The germline CDR1 and CDR2 sequences are SQVTM and ANQGSEA. The CDR3 region is CSVGTSGRIYEQYF. DNA of the CDR3: TGCAGCGTTGGGACTAGCGGGAGGATCTACGAGCAGTACTTC.

This clonotype showed up just a few times. The chain has TRBV2 and TRBJ2-5; D gene ambiguous. V lost 5 bases and J 5 bases, leaving 15 bases between the germline ends. CDR3 length equals 14 residues. Per the germline V gene, CDR1 is SNHLY and CDR2 is FYNNEI. CDR3 protein: CASSPPPEGETQYF. The CDR3 DNA reads TGTGCCAGCAGTCCCCCCCCTGAAGGGGAGACCCAGTACTTC.